Below are 8 T cell receptor beta chains sequenced from a single sample in a study of tumor T cells in aggressive B-cell lymphoma. The protocol was immunoSEQ multiplex PCR, while the TCRdb copy is restricted to in-frame clones and leaves out a portion. The table records 7,900 or so clones, 82% of them present only once. The sequencing sample was made of tumor tissue. These receptors came from an adult with diffuse large B cell lymphoma.

V usage is TRBV27 and J usage is TRBJ2-7; perhaps TRBD2 as D (5 bases). The V end was cut by 6 bases, the J end by 2 bases, with 8 bases between. This CDR3 is built from 12 residues. Germline lookup yields CDR1 MNHEY and CDR2 SMNVEV (reference sequence). The DNA for the CDR3 is TGTGCCAGCAGGGGTAGCGCCTACGAGCAGTACTTC. This gives the protein CASRGSAYEQYF.

This clone occurred once. V usage is TRBV4-3 and J usage is TRBJ1-5, with D possibly matching TRBD1 (5 bases). Trimming pared 1 base from V and 2 bases from J, leaving 9 bases between. The V gene's germline CDR1 is LGHNA and CDR2 YSLEER. This CDR3 spans 15 amino acids. The CDR3 nucleotides read TGCGCCAGCAGCCAAGGGCGGGACGGCAATCAGCCCCAGCATTTT. Amino acids: CASSQGRDGNQPQHF.

This chain links TRBV7-6 with TRBJ1-1; 7 bases match TRBD1. The germline V gene encodes CDR1 SGHVS and CDR2 FNYEAQ. CDR3 length: 17 amino acids. The trim removed 1 base at V and 2 bases at J, leaving 10 bases unmatched. Here the CDR3 DNA reads TGTGCCAGCAGCTTAGAAACAGGGGTTGCGCCTAACACTGAAGCTTTCTTT. It is translated as CASSLETGVAPNTEAFF.

This rearrangement joins TRBV7-8 to TRBJ1-5; 9 positions agree with TRBD1. V trimming: 1 base; J trimming: 5 bases; junction bases outside the gene matches: 3. This CDR3 comprises 15 residues. Germline values: CDR1 SGHVS, CDR2 FQNEAQ. CDR3 sequence (DNA): TGTGCCAGCAGCTTAGAGGGACAGGGAGATCAGCCCCAGCATTTT. This encodes CASSLEGQGDQPQHF.

This rearrangement joins TRBV21-1 to TRBJ1-5; the D call of TRBD1 is as the table states it, not checked on the DNA. TRBV21-1 is assigned pseudogene status. The CDR3 loop spans 13 amino acids. The DNA for the CDR3 is TGTGCCAGCAAAGGGGCCCAACATCAGCCCCAGCATTTT. Protein: CASKGAQHQPQHF.

The rearrangement links TRBV9 to TRBJ1-3; D unresolved. The CDR3 has 15 amino acids. The V end was cut by 3 bases, the J end by 0 bases, with 10 bases between. Germline CDR1 reads SGDLS; CDR2 reads YYNGEE. The DNA of the CDR3 is TGTGCCAGCAGCGCCCAGGTTAGCTCTGGAAACACCATATATTTT. It codes for CASSAQVSSGNTIYF.

V and J are TRBV9 and TRBJ2-3; 8 bases are shared with TRBD2. The CDR3 covers 15 residues. CDR1 is SGDLS and CDR2 is YYNGEE in the germline V gene. Unmatched junction bases numbered 5, after V lost 0 bases and J lost 5 bases. This CDR3 is CASSVEAGGGDTQYF. CDR3 in DNA: TGTGCCAGCAGCGTAGAGGCGGGAGGTGGAGATACGCAGTATTTT.

This clone was seen a few times. V usage is TRBV19 and J usage is TRBJ1-4, with unresolved D. Germline lookup yields CDR1 LNHDA and CDR2 SQIVND (reference sequence). The CDR3 length is 14 residues. The V and J ends lost 3 bases and 7 bases respectively, with 12 bases between them. This CDR3 reads CASSMRDFGEKLFF. The CDR3 coding sequence is TGTGCCAGTAGTATGCGGGATTTCGGTGAAAAACTGTTTTTT.